These 24 T cell receptor beta chains came from one sample sequenced in a study of CD8 T cells in Susac syndrome. Random hexamers served to reverse transcribe about 0.5 to 1 ug RNA. TCRdb itself ran the immunoSEQ multiplex PCR reads through MiXCR, one entry per CDR3 protein. This table has some 260,000 distinct CDR3 sequences, roughly 93% appearing once. The sample was CD4+ T cells from PBMCs. The origin of the receptors is a human donor with multiple sclerosis.

J is TRBJ2-1 and V is TRBV5-1; 10 bases map to TRBD2. This CDR3 has 18 amino acids. Germline V gene data show CDR1 as SGHRS and CDR2 as YFSETQ. The junction had 11 bases not matched to a gene; V was cut back by 5 bases and J by 0 bases. The CDR3 region has the DNA TGCGCCAGCAGTACTAGCGGGATGATGGTGGGCTCCTACAATGAGCAGTTCTTC. Residues: CASSTSGMMVGSYNEQFF. Looking up the rest from reference TRBV5-1 and TRBJ2-1 gives the full variable domain: KAGVTQTPRYLIKTRGQQVTLSCSPISGHRSVSWYQQTPGQGLQFLFEYFSETQRNKGNFPGRFSGRQFSNSRSEMNVSTLELGDSALYLCASSTSGMMVGSYNEQFFGPGTRLTVL.

The table lists this clonotype with a count of one. The J gene is TRBJ2-2, the V gene TRBV12-3 or TRBV12-4; TRBD2 matches 7 bases. The trim removed 5 bases at V and 0 bases at J, leaving 3 bases unmatched. The CDR3 totals 15 residues. CDR3 amino acids: CASSLLASNTGELFF. CDR3 coding DNA: TGTGCCAGCAGTCTACTAGCGTCGAACACCGGGGAGCTGTTTTTT.

The rearrangement joins TRBV7-2 to TRBJ1-2, with TRBD1 as a possible D gene (6 bases). The CDR3 runs to 16 residues. The V and J ends lost 5 bases and 7 bases respectively, with 23 bases between them. The germline V gene has CDR1 SGHTA and CDR2 FQGNSA. The CDR3 DNA sequence: TGTGCCAGCAGCCTCGAAGGAACAGGGTCTAGGAGTGGCTACACCTTC. This codes for CASSLEGTGSRSGYTF.

This chain links TRBV2 with TRBJ2-2; maybe TRBD2 (5 bases). V gave up 4 bases and J gave up 7 bases, with 10 bases separating them. The CDR3 has 13 amino acids. Germline CDR1 and CDR2: SNHLY and FYNNEI. CDR3 loop: CASSVWENGELFF. The CDR3 nucleotides read TGTGCCAGCAGTGTCTGGGAGAACGGGGAGCTGTTTTTT.

This clonotype has only one observation. The genes are TRBV6-1 and TRBJ1-6; D is undetermined. The germline CDR1 and CDR2 sequences are MNHNS and SASEGT. The V and J ends lost 2 bases and 5 bases respectively, with 28 bases between them. The CDR3 has 21 amino acids. The CDR3 is CASSERRARGSGGFNNSPLHF. CDR3 sequence (DNA): TGTGCCAGCAGTGAACGGAGAGCCAGAGGCTCCGGAGGATTTAATAATTCACCCCTCCACTTT.

This chain connects TRBV10-3 to TRBJ2-2; tentatively, D is TRBD1 (6 bases). The CDR3 is 15 residues long. The V and J ends lost 11 bases and 0 bases respectively, with 16 bases between them. Germline CDR1 is ENHRY and CDR2 is SYGVKD. CDR3 DNA: TGTGCCGCCAGGGGTCGTACACCGAACACCGGGGAGCTGTTTTTT. Protein: CAARGRTPNTGELFF.

The chain employs TRBV5-1 and TRBJ2-3; the D is unclear. Trimming removed 2 bases from V and 0 bases from J, with 10 bases in between. The CDR3 has 15 amino acids. The germline V gene encodes CDR1 SGHRS and CDR2 YFSETQ. This CDR3 reads CASSLEDLSTDTQYF. For the CDR3, the DNA is TGCGCCAGCAGCTTAGAAGATCTAAGCACAGATACGCAGTATTTT.

This chain links TRBV5-4 with TRBJ2-1, with D tentatively TRBD2 (7 bases). Germline CDR1 SGHNT, CDR2 YYREEE (reference sequence). The CDR3 runs to 16 residues. V gave up 3 bases and J gave up 7 bases, with 20 bases separating them. The CDR3 is CASSSGGRPLGNEQFF. The CDR3, as DNA: TGTGCCAGCAGCTCGGGGGGCCGACCCCTTGGAAATGAGCAGTTCTTC.

The chain joins TRBV6-1 to TRBJ2-5; 14 bases map to TRBD2. Germline CDR1 and CDR2: MNHNS and SASEGT. V dropped 5 bases and J dropped 5; count of bases not matched to a gene: 16. The CDR3 extends over 19 amino acids. For the CDR3, the DNA is TGTGCCAGCAGTCGCATCGGGACTAGCGGGAGCTGGGGGCGTGAGACCCAGTACTTC. It codes for CASSRIGTSGSWGRETQYF.

V is TRBV29-1 and J is TRBJ2-1, with D possibly being TRBD1 (5 bases). The V gene's germline CDR1 is SQVTM and CDR2 ANQGSEA. CDR3 length: 14 residues. V was trimmed by 5 bases and J by 1 base, leaving 12 bases between them. CDR3 sequence (DNA): TGCAGCGTTCGACAGATCCTGTCCTACAATGAGCAGTTCTTC. It is translated as CSVRQILSYNEQFF.

The chain carries TRBV24-1 and TRBJ2-1; D assignment may be TRBD1 or TRBD2 (5 bases each). The ends were cut back, 3 bases at V and 3 bases at J, with 14 bases in the middle. This CDR3 spans 16 amino acids. Germline CDR1 KGHDR, CDR2 SFDVKD. Written as DNA, the CDR3 is TGTGCCACCAGTGATGGGATCGGGGCTTTCTACAATGAGCAGTTCTTC. This translates into CATSDGIGAFYNEQFF.

V is TRBV7-9 and J is TRBJ2-7, with a weak D call TRBD2 (5 bases). This CDR3 has 13 amino acids. The V end lost 4 bases, the J end lost 2 bases, and 9 bases lay between the germline ends. The germline V gene has CDR1 SEHNR and CDR2 FQNEAQ (reference sequence). DNA for the CDR3: TGTGCCAGCAGCTCCCTCGGGACCTACGAGCAGTACTTC. This gives the protein CASSSLGTYEQYF. Supplemented by reference TRBV7-9 and TRBJ2-7, the full variable domain reads DTGVSQNPRHKITKRGQNVTFRCDPISEHNRLYWYRQTLGQGPEFLTYFQNEAQLEKSRLLSDRFSAERPKGSFSTLEIQRTEQGDSAMYLCASSSLGTYEQYFGPGTRLTVT.

The table lists this clonotype with a count of one. DNA of the CDR3: TGTGCCAGTAGTATGATCGAAGACTGGAATGAAAAACTGTTTTTT. This gives the protein CASSMIEDWNEKLFF. The V and J genes are TRBV19 and TRBJ1-4; D is unclear. The CDR3 has 15 residues. Trimming left V 3 bases short and J 5 bases short, with 13 bases between. Germline V lookup: CDR1 LNHDA, CDR2 SQIVND (reference sequence).

The chain uses TRBV13 and TRBJ1-5; D unresolved. The germline V gene has CDR1 PRHDT and CDR2 FYEKMQ (reference sequence). The CDR3 has 13 residues. The ends were cut back, 0 bases at V and 5 bases at J, with 5 bases in the middle. The chain's CDR3 is CASSLGPDQPQHF. CDR3 sequence (DNA): TGTGCCAGCAGCTTAGGCCCGGATCAGCCCCAGCATTTT.

The gene calls are TRBV19 and TRBJ2-6; 9 nucleotides line up with TRBD1. Trimming took 6 bases from V and 0 from J; bases not matched to a gene: 6. The CDR3 loop spans 17 amino acids. Germline V gene lookup returns CDR1 LNHDA and CDR2 SQIVND (reference sequence). CDR3 sequence (DNA): TGTGCCAGTAGCGCCGGGACAGGGATCTCTGGGGCCAACGTCCTGACTTTC. Translated: CASSAGTGISGANVLTF.

The chain joins TRBV7-6 to TRBJ1-2; D remains unclear. V lost 5 bases and J 4 bases, leaving 14 bases between the germline ends. Germline CDR1 is SGHVS and CDR2 is FNYEAQ. The CDR3 spans 14 residues. CDR3 in amino acids: CASSAAGRAYGYTF. For the CDR3, the DNA is TGTGCCAGCAGCGCCGCGGGTAGGGCCTATGGCTACACCTTC.

The chain combines TRBV5-1 with TRBJ1-2, with 10 bases that match TRBD1. In germline, CDR1 is SGHRS, CDR2 YFSETQ. The CDR3 has 15 amino acids. Trimming removed 4 bases from V and 2 bases from J; junction bases left unmatched: 5. The CDR3 sequence is CASSDATGGNYGYTF. The DNA for the CDR3 is TGCGCCAGCAGCGATGCGACAGGGGGCAACTATGGCTACACCTTC.

The rearrangement uses TRBV30 and TRBJ1-1; D is uncertain. The CDR3 loop spans 13 amino acids. Germline CDR1 and CDR2: GTSNPN and SVGIG (reference sequence). Trimming cost V 0 bases and J 1 base, with 6 bases left between them. The CDR3 protein is CAWSVRENTEAFF. DNA of the CDR3: TGTGCCTGGAGTGTACGGGAGAACACTGAAGCTTTCTTT.

This clonotype was detected a few times. The rearrangement joins TRBV7-2 to TRBJ2-7; D remains unclear. The germline CDR1 and CDR2 sequences are SGHTA and FQGNSA. CDR3 length: 16 residues. Trimming took off 0 bases at V and 9 bases at J, with 21 bases between the two ends. As DNA, the CDR3 is TGTGCCAGCAGCTTAGCGATAGTGGGTCAAAGTGGGTTGCAGTACTTC. It codes for CASSLAIVGQSGLQYF.

The rearrangement links TRBV20-1 to TRBJ2-5, with TRBD2 matching over 9 bases. The V gene's germline CDR1 is DFQATT and CDR2 SNEGSKA (reference sequence). This CDR3 spans 15 amino acids. With V trimmed by 2 bases and J by 2 bases, 6 bases remained unmatched. For the CDR3, the DNA is TGCAGTGCTAGAAAAGCGGGGGGAGCGCAAGAGACCCAGTACTTC. This gives the protein CSARKAGGAQETQYF.

The J gene is TRBJ1-3, the V gene TRBV7-3; 9 bases match TRBD1. J lost 3 bases, V lost 4 bases, and 4 bases had no gene match. This CDR3 is 15 amino acids long. The germline V gene has CDR1 SGHTA and CDR2 FQGTGA. The DNA of the CDR3 is TGTGCCAGCAGCTCACAGGGGGCAGGTGGAAACACCATATATTTT. Translated: CASSSQGAGGNTIYF. The entire variable domain, with the rest obtained from reference TRBV7-3 and TRBJ1-3, is as follows: GAGVSQTPSNKVTEKGKYVELRCDPISGHTALYWYRQSLGQGPEFLIYFQGTGAADDSGLPNDRFFAVRPEGSVSTLKIQRTERGDSAVYLCASSSQGAGGNTIYFGEGSWLTVV.

V usage is TRBV3-1 and J usage is TRBJ1-3; D gene ambiguous. V was trimmed by 4 bases and J by 4 bases, leaving 11 bases between them. The CDR3 runs 14 residues. Per the germline V gene, CDR1 is LGHDT and CDR2 is YNNKEL (reference sequence). CDR3 bases: TGTGCCAGCAGCCCCGAAAACCTGGGAAACACCATATATTTT. Translating gives CASSPENLGNTIYF.

The chain couples TRBV5-1 to TRBJ2-5, with TRBD2 identical over 9 bases. The CDR3 sequence is 13 residues long. Per the germline V gene, CDR1 is SGHRS and CDR2 is YFSETQ. V lost 8 bases to trimming and J lost 5 bases; unmatched junction nucleotides: 7. CDR3: CASKAGGGETQYF. The DNA for the CDR3 is TGCGCCAGTAAAGCGGGAGGAGGGGAGACCCAGTACTTC.

The V call is TRBV7-2, the J call TRBJ2-7; a weak D match, TRBD2 (5 bases). Trimming removed 5 bases at V and 7 bases at J, with 15 bases between. The CDR3 runs 13 residues. CDR1 and CDR2 (germline): SGHTA, FQGNSA. CDR3 sequence (DNA): TGTGCCAGCAGCCTGGACTCTGCTCGGGAGCAGTACTTC. This sequence encodes CASSLDSAREQYF.